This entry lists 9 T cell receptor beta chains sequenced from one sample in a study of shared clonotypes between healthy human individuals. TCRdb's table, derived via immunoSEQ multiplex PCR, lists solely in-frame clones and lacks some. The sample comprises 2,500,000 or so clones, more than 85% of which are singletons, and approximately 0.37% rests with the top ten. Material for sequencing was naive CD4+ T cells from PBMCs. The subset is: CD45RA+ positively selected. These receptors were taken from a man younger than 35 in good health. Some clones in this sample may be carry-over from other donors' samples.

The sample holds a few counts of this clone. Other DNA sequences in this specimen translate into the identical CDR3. The CDR3 reads CASSPSPGNTIYF. The CDR3 DNA is TGTGCCAGCAGCCCTTCTCCTGGAAACACCATATATTTT. This chain uses TRBV2 with TRBJ1-3; D remains ambiguous. Germline loops: CDR1 SNHLY, CDR2 FYNNEI. This CDR3 is 13 amino acids long. The V end lost 6 bases, the J end lost 2 bases, and 8 bases lay between the germline ends.

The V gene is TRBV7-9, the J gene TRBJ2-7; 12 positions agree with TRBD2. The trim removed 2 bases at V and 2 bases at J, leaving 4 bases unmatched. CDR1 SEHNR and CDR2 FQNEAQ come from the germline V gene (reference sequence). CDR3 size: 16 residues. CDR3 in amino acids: CASSLILAGGPYEQYF. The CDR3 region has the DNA TGTGCCAGCAGCTTAATCCTAGCGGGAGGGCCCTACGAGCAGTACTTC.

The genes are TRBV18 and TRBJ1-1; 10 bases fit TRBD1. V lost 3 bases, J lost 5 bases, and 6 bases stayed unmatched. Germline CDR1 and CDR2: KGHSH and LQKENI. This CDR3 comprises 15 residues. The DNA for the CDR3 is TGTGCCAGCTCACCTACGACAGGGGGCGGAACTGAAGCTTTCTTT. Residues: CASSPTTGGGTEAFF.

CDR3 DNA sequence: TGCAGCGTTGGACAGCGGGTTTACAATGAGCAGTTCTTC. Encoded protein: CSVGQRVYNEQFF. The chain combines TRBV29-1 with TRBJ2-1, with a weak D call TRBD2 (6 bases). The CDR3 totals 13 residues. V was cut by 4 bases and J by 4 bases, with 11 bases left in between. Germline V CDR1 and CDR2: SQVTM, ANQGSEA.

The CDR3 nucleotides are TGTGCCAGCAGTTACCGCGTCCCGGGGGACGAGCAGTACTTC. It is translated as CASSYRVPGDEQYF. The chain links TRBV6-5 to TRBJ2-7, with D perhaps TRBD2 (6 bases). The CDR3 consists of 14 residues. V lost 2 bases and J lost 5, with 13 bases in between. CDR1 and CDR2 (germline): MNHEY, SVGAGI.

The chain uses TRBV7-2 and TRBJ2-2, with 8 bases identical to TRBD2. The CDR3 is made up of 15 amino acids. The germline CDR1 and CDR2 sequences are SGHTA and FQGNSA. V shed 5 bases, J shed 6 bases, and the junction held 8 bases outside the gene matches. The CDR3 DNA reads TGTGCCAGCAGCCGGCCGGGAGGGCTGGCCGGGGAGCTGTTTTTT. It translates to CASSRPGGLAGELFF.

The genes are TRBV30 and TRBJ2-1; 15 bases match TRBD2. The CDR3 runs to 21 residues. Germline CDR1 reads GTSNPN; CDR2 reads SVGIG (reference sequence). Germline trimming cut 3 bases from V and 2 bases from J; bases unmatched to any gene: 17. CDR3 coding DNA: TGTGCCTGGAGCCCCCGTCCGGGACTAGCGGGAGGCTCGAGGGCCTACAATGAGCAGTTCTTC. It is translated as CAWSPRPGLAGGSRAYNEQFF.

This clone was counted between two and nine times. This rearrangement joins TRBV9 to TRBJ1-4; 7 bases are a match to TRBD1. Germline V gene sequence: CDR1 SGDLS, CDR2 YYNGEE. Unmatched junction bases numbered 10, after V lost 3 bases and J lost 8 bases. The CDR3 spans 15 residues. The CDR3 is CASSGQGGAGEKLFF. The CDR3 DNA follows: TGTGCCAGCAGCGGACAAGGGGGCGCGGGAGAAAAACTGTTTTTT. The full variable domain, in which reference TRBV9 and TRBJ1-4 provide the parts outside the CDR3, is DSGVTQTPKHLITATGQRVTLRCSPRSGDLSVYWYQQSLDQGLQFLIQYYNGEERAKGNILERFSAQQFPDLHSELNLSSLELGDSALYFCASSGQGGAGEKLFFGSGTQLSVL.

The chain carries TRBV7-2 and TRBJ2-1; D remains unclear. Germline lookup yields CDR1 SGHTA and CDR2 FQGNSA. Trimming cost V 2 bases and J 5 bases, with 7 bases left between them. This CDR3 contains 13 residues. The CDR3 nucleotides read TGTGCCAGCAGCTTACATCGGGACAATGAGCAGTTCTTC. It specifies CASSLHRDNEQFF.